A single sample gave rise to the 22 T cell receptor beta chains below, sequenced in a study of blood T cell repertoires in COVID-19. Data came from immunoSEQ multiplex PCR; TCRdb stores just in-frame clones and leaves some out. The table lists 150,000 to 180,000 clones, 75% to 85% of them singletons. Sequencing input: peripheral blood. These receptors were obtained from a man aged 60 to 75 with acute or convalescent COVID-19.

This clone was counted once. The chain recombines TRBV28 with TRBJ2-7, with D possibly being TRBD2 (6 bases). The germline V gene encodes CDR1 MDHEN and CDR2 SYDVKM. Trimming took off 6 bases at V and 2 bases at J, with 23 bases between the two ends. The CDR3 has 17 amino acids. As DNA, the CDR3 is TGTGCCAGCAGGCGCGGGACGCCGGCACGTGGAGCCTACGAGCAGTACTTC. Its translation is CASRRGTPARGAYEQYF.

This clone was seen more than once but under ten times. The CDR3 nucleotides are TGTGCCAGCAGCTATTCCAGGGAACAGCCCCAGCATTTT. This gives the protein CASSYSREQPQHF. The V and J genes are TRBV7-9 and TRBJ1-5; tentatively, D is TRBD1 (5 bases). The CDR3 has 13 amino acids. With 4 bases removed from V and 7 bases from J, the gap between germline ends came to 11 bases. Germline-derived CDR1 and CDR2 are SEHNR and FQNEAQ (reference sequence).

The gene calls are TRBV9 and TRBJ2-2; 9 bases agree with TRBD2. Germline V gives CDR1 SGDLS, CDR2 YYNGEE. The CDR3 is 15 amino acids. V shed 4 bases, J shed 5 bases, and the junction held 6 bases outside the gene matches. The CDR3: CASSQLAGVTGELFF. The CDR3, as DNA: TGTGCCAGCAGCCAGTTAGCGGGGGTGACCGGGGAGCTGTTTTTT.

V is TRBV28 and J is TRBJ2-7, with TRBD1 matching 11 bases. The CDR3 has 13 amino acids. Germline-derived CDR1 and CDR2 are MDHEN and SYDVKM. V was clipped by 8 bases and J by 2 bases; unmatched bases: 2. CDR3 nucleotides: TGTGCCAGCGGGACAGGGGGAGCCTACGAGCAGTACTTC. It yields the protein CASGTGGAYEQYF.

This chain connects TRBV7-8 to TRBJ1-1, with D hard to call. CDR1 and CDR2 (germline): SGHVS, FQNEAQ. V lost 6 bases, J lost 2 bases, and 4 bases lay in between. The CDR3 is made up of 11 amino acids. CDR3 nucleotide sequence: TGTGCCAGCAGGTCAAACACTGAAGCTTTCTTT. Encoded protein: CASRSNTEAFF.

A word on this clone: This sample also contains other DNA sequences that code for the same CDR3. The chain joins TRBV12-3 or TRBV12-4 to TRBJ1-2; D is possibly TRBD1 (6 bases). The CDR3 totals 13 residues. V lost 3 bases to trimming and J lost 2 bases, with 7 bases between them. The CDR3 is CASSFTGNYGYTF. Written as DNA, the CDR3 is TGTGCCAGCAGTTTTACAGGGAACTATGGCTACACCTTC.

V and J are TRBV7-2 and TRBJ2-4; 7 bases map to TRBD1. Germline values: CDR1 SGHTA, CDR2 FQGNSA. V dropped 5 bases and J dropped 6; count of bases not matched to a gene: 7. This CDR3 spans 14 amino acids. The CDR3: CASSPGDRVNIQYF. The DNA of the CDR3 is TGTGCCAGCAGCCCCGGCGACAGGGTAAACATTCAGTACTTC.

This chain joins TRBV6-2 or TRBV6-3 and TRBJ2-7; D remains unclear. CDR1 MNHEY and CDR2 SVGEGT come from the germline V gene. Trimming took 6 bases from V and 3 from J, leaving 9 bases between them. CDR3 length: 12 residues. The CDR3 loop is CASSFPNYEQYF. The CDR3 DNA sequence: TGTGCCAGCAGCTTTCCTAACTACGAGCAGTACTTC.

The chain couples TRBV21-1 to TRBJ1-1; TRBD1, the D gene given by the table, was not confirmed from the DNA. TRBV21-1 is flagged as a pseudogene. The CDR3 is 14 amino acids. CDR3 in DNA: TGTGCCAGCAGCAAACAGGGTCCGGACACTGAAGCTTTCTTT. This encodes CASSKQGPDTEAFF.

This clone appeared once. This sequence joins TRBV9 and TRBJ1-3, with D perhaps TRBD1 (5 bases). This CDR3 spans 14 amino acids. The germline V gene encodes CDR1 SGDLS and CDR2 YYNGEE. Trimming cost V 0 bases and J 3 bases, with 7 bases left between them. The CDR3 region is CASSVGGYGNTIYF. In nucleotides, the CDR3 is TGTGCCAGCAGCGTAGGGGGCTATGGAAACACCATATATTTT.

The chain combines TRBV19 with TRBJ1-2; 7 nucleotides agree with TRBD1. The CDR3 consists of 15 residues. Germline CDR1 and CDR2: LNHDA and SQIVND (reference sequence). V shed 7 bases and J 2 bases; nucleotides not matched to a gene: 10. The CDR3 DNA follows: TGTGCCAGTACCTCGTCCGGGACAGAAAACTATGGCTACACCTTC. Encoded protein: CASTSSGTENYGYTF.

J is TRBJ2-2 and V is TRBV28; possible D gene TRBD1, 6 bases. The ends were cut back, 2 bases at V and 6 bases at J, with 13 bases in the middle. The length of the CDR3 is 15 residues. Germline CDR1 reads MDHEN; CDR2 reads SYDVKM. The CDR3 loop is CASSLRRGTSGELFF. CDR3 sequence (DNA): TGTGCCAGCAGTTTACGTAGGGGGACCTCCGGGGAGCTGTTTTTT.

This rearrangement joins TRBV7-2 to TRBJ1-6; 8 bases are a match to TRBD1. This CDR3 contains 16 residues. The germline V gene has CDR1 SGHTA and CDR2 FQGNSA. The ends lost 5 bases at V and 5 bases at J; junction bases unmatched: 8. As DNA, the CDR3 is TGTGCCAGCAGCCCCACAGGGGGTATCCATAATTCACCCCTCCACTTT. It yields the protein CASSPTGGIHNSPLHF.

CDR3 amino acids: CASSSTYRGNQPQHF. DNA for the CDR3: TGTGCCAGCAGTTCCACTTATCGTGGCAATCAGCCCCAGCATTTT. The gene calls are TRBV6-2 or TRBV6-3 and TRBJ1-5; D unresolved. This CDR3 has 15 amino acids. Trimming removed 4 bases from V and 2 bases from J, with 12 bases in between. CDR1 is MNHEY and CDR2 is SVGEGT in the germline V gene.

The chain has TRBV29-1 and TRBJ1-1, with 8 bases identical to TRBD1. In germline, CDR1 is SQVTM, CDR2 ANQGSEA. The CDR3 length is 17 residues. Trimming removed 7 bases from V and 1 base from J; junction bases left unmatched: 17. In nucleotides, the CDR3 is TGCAGCGCCGCGGGGTGGCGAGACAGGGGAACGAACACTGAAGCTTTCTTT. Amino acid sequence: CSAAGWRDRGTNTEAFF.

This clone is a singleton in its sample. V usage is TRBV5-1 and J usage is TRBJ1-6; no definite D call. Trimming cost V 4 bases and J 7 bases, with 12 bases left between them. There are 14 residues in the CDR3. Germline V CDR1 and CDR2: SGHRS, YFSETQ. In nucleotides, the CDR3 is TGCGCCAGCAGCGGTACCGGGTCGAATTCACCCCTCCACTTT. Amino acids: CASSGTGSNSPLHF. Combining the CDR3 with reference TRBV5-1 and TRBJ1-6 gives the whole variable domain KAGVTQTPRYLIKTRGQQVTLSCSPISGHRSVSWYQQTPGQGLQFLFEYFSETQRNKGNFPGRFSGRQFSNSRSEMNVSTLELGDSALYLCASSGTGSNSPLHFGNGTRLTVT.

This clone was counted a few times. This chain connects TRBV2 to TRBJ2-1, with D perhaps matching TRBD2 (6 bases). Germline V gene data show CDR1 as SNHLY and CDR2 as FYNNEI. This CDR3 is built from 13 residues. V was cut by 7 bases and J by 4 bases, with 11 bases left in between. The CDR3 loop reads CASMRDQYNEQFF. The CDR3 DNA reads as TGTGCCAGCATGCGGGACCAGTACAATGAGCAGTTCTTC.

The V and J genes are TRBV9 and TRBJ2-3; TRBD2 matches at 9 bases. This CDR3 region has 17 residues. The V and J ends lost 0 bases and 2 bases, in that order; junction bases with no gene match: 7. Germline values: CDR1 SGDLS, CDR2 YYNGEE. The CDR3 region is CASSVAPAGGPTDTQYF. The CDR3 DNA is TGTGCCAGCAGCGTAGCTCCAGCGGGGGGACCCACAGATACGCAGTATTTT.

This sequence joins TRBV5-1 and TRBJ2-2; maybe TRBD1 (6 bases). The CDR3 has 16 amino acids. Trimming removed 4 bases at V and 8 bases at J, with 21 bases between. Looked up from germline, CDR1 is SGHRS and CDR2 is YFSETQ. Written as DNA, the CDR3 is TGCGCCAGCAGCATAGGACAGAGCCCATCCACAGGGGAGCTGTTTTTT. This sequence encodes CASSIGQSPSTGELFF.

The chain employs TRBV18 and TRBJ2-7; possibly TRBD1 for D (6 bases). The length of the CDR3 is 13 residues. The germline CDR1 and CDR2 sequences are KGHSH and LQKENI. V was trimmed by 5 bases and J by 2 bases, leaving 10 bases between them. The CDR3 nucleotides read TGTGCCAGCTCAGCCGGGACAACCTACGAGCAGTACTTC. Amino acid sequence: CASSAGTTYEQYF. Combining the CDR3 with reference TRBV18 and TRBJ2-7 gives the whole variable domain NAGVMQNPRHLVRRRGQEARLRCSPMKGHSHVYWYRQLPEEGLKFMVYLQKENIIDESGMPKERFSAEFPKEGPSILRIQQVVRGDSAAYFCASSAGTTYEQYFGPGTRLTVT.

The chain recombines TRBV7-2 with TRBJ2-5, with 9 nucleotides matching TRBD2. Germline V gene data show CDR1 as SGHTA and CDR2 as FQGNSA. V gave up 3 bases and J gave up 4 bases; unmatched junction bases: 6. The CDR3 runs to 15 residues. This CDR3 reads CASSLVAGVGETQYF. The CDR3 bases are TGTGCCAGCAGCTTGGTAGCGGGGGTGGGAGAGACCCAGTACTTC. Supplemented by reference TRBV7-2 and TRBJ2-5, the full variable domain reads GAGVSQSPSNKVTEKGKDVELRCDPISGHTALYWYRQSLGQGLEFLIYFQGNSAPDKSGLPSDRFSAERTGGSVSTLTIQRTQQEDSAVYLCASSLVAGVGETQYFGPGTRLLVL.

This chain links TRBV6-2 or TRBV6-3 with TRBJ2-3; D perhaps matches TRBD1 (5 bases). This CDR3 is 15 amino acids long. From germline, CDR1 is MNHEY and CDR2 SVGEGT. V dropped 2 bases and J dropped 8 bases, with 17 bases sitting between them. The CDR3 sequence: CASSYHLGASGTQYF. The CDR3 coding sequence is TGTGCCAGCAGTTACCACTTAGGGGCGAGTGGTACGCAGTATTTT.